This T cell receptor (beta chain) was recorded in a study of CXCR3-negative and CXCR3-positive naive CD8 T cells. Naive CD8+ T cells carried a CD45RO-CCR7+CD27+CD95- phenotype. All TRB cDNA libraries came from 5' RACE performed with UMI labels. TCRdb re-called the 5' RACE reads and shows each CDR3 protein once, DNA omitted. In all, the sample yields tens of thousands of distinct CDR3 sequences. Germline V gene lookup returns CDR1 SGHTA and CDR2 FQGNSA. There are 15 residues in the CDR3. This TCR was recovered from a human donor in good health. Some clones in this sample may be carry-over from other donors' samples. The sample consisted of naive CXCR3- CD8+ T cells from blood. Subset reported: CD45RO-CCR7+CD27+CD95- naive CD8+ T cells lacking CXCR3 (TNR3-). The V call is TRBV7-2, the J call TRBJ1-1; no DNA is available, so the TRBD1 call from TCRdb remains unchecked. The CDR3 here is CASNNWGQLNTEAFF.